This TCR beta chain is drawn from a study of cytomegalovirus exposure and HLA in healthy donors. The CDR3 is made up of 17 amino acids. Trimming removed 7 bases at V and 2 bases at J, with 24 bases between. The germline CDR1 and CDR2 sequences are MDHEN and SYDVKM. 60 Vbeta and 13 Jbeta primers were used in PCR. Some clones are missing from TCRdb's copy, which holds only in-frame ones; the method was immunoSEQ multiplex PCR. Among under 200,000 clones listed, roughly four fifths were seen once. The TCR was taken from a young woman in good health and CMV-seronegative. The chain employs TRBV28 and TRBJ2-7; D is perhaps TRBD1 (6 bases). Sequencing was carried out using PBMCs. The CDR3 spells CASMRRSIFRGTYEQYV. As DNA, the CDR3 is TGTGCCAGCATGCGGCGTAGTATTTTCAGGGGAACCTACGAGCAGTACGTC.